These 4 T cell receptor beta chains originate from one sample sequenced in a study of response to subunit inactivated influenza vaccine. TCRdb fed the RT-PCR reads into MiXCR, producing one record per CDR3 protein. There are roughly 520,000 distinct CDR3 sequences in the sample; approximately 24% occur only once, and approximately 2% lies in the top ten. This sample comprised CD4+ T cells sorted from PBMCs, obtained roughly 5 days after vaccination. Every receptor here comes from a man aged 50 to 59 who received an inactivated influenza vaccine.

The J gene is TRBJ2-7, the V gene TRBV20-1; TRBD2 matches at 8 bases. The CDR3 has 16 amino acids. J lost 2 bases, V lost 3 bases, and 12 bases had no gene match. Germline V gene lookup returns CDR1 DFQATT and CDR2 SNEGSKA (reference sequence). The CDR3 DNA is TGCAGTGCTAGTTCGTTAGCGGGATACTCTACCTACGAGCAGTACTTC. Translating it yields CSASSLAGYSTYEQYF.

In this sample, this clonotype turned up many times. The rearrangement links TRBV12-3 or TRBV12-4 to TRBJ2-7, with a tentative D call TRBD1 (5 bases). CDR3 length equals 13 residues. Trimming cost V 4 bases and J 1 base, with 8 bases left between them. CDR3 amino acids: CASSSPGSYEQYF. DNA of the CDR3: TGTGCCAGCAGTTCCCCAGGGTCCTACGAGCAGTACTTC.

This clonotype has at least ten counts. The chain couples TRBV5-1 to TRBJ2-7; TRBD1 or TRBD2 may be the D gene (6 bases each). The germline CDR1 and CDR2 sequences are SGHRS and YFSETQ. Trimming removed 2 bases from V and 5 bases from J, with 20 bases in between. CDR3 length: 16 amino acids. The CDR3 DNA follows: TGCGCCAGCAGCTTTTACGGGCGGGACACAGGACACGAGCAGTACTTC. It encodes CASSFYGRDTGHEQYF.

This clonotype was seen more than once but under ten times. CDR3: CASSYPGGASTDTQYF. The DNA of the CDR3 is TGTGCCAGCAGCTACCCGGGAGGGGCGAGCACAGATACGCAGTATTTT. The chain joins TRBV5-8 to TRBJ2-3; 8 bases map to TRBD2. This CDR3 spans 16 amino acids. Germline CDR1 and CDR2: SGHTS and YDEGEE. The V segment lost 3 bases and the J segment 0 bases; nucleotides outside the gene matches: 6.